This TCR beta chain emerged from a study of CXCR3-negative and CXCR3-positive naive CD8 T cells. Notes on the study in general: In naive cells, CXCR3-negative and CXCR3-positive subsets had similar TRBV-TRBJ usage; memory cells differed. Diversity proved comparably high across both naive subsets and much lower in memory CD8+ cells. TRB CDR3s were more hydrophobic in CXCR3-positive than in CXCR3-negative naive cells. Most assays were run on fresh PBMCs (CXCR3 expression partially decreased after cryopreservation).

In the case of this clonotype: Its specificity is unknown.

A CD45RO-CCR7+CD27+CD95- phenotype identified naive CD8+ T cells. UMI-labeled 5' RACE yielded the TRB cDNA libraries. TCRdb re-called the 5' RACE reads and shows each CDR3 protein once, DNA omitted. This sample's table reports some 140,000 distinct CDR3 sequences. This CDR3 region has 12 residues. Germline lookup yields CDR1 SGDLS and CDR2 YYNGEE. The V gene is TRBV9, the J gene TRBJ2-3; TCRdb gives TRBD1 as the D gene, but with no DNA this cannot be confirmed. The sample comprised naive CXCR3+ CD8+ T cells from blood. The subset: CD45RO-CCR7+CD27+CD95- naive CD8+ T cells expressing CXCR3 (TNR3+). This TCR was recovered from a human donor in good health. Some clones in this sample may be carry-over from other donors' samples. The CDR3 spells CASSLPPDTQYF.